A selection of T cell receptor beta chains follows, all from one sample in a study of cytomegalovirus exposure and HLA in healthy donors. Sequenced by immunoSEQ multiplex PCR; TCRdb stores in-frame clones only, minus some. The sample includes hundreds of thousands of clones, 75% to 80% of them seen just once. The source material was PBMCs. Source of these receptors: a male donor in good health and CMV-seronegative. The CDR3 runs from the conserved cysteine through the conserved F or W. Each record gives: V gene, clone size, J gene, D gene, CDR3 DNA, CDR3 protein. D genes are given only for firm matches. Rows may omit the clone size; those that give it use once, few, many or a size class.

v_call: TRBV5-1
clone_size: NA
j_call: TRBJ1-4
d_call: TRBD1
cdr3_nt: TGCGCCAGCAGCTTGAGACAGGGGGGGGAAAAACTGTTTTTT
cdr3_aa: CASSLRQGGEKLFF

v_call: TRBV5-4
clone_size: NA
j_call: TRBJ2-2
d_call: TRBD2
cdr3_nt: TGTGCCAGCAGCTCCCTGCTACTAGCGGGAAACACCGGGGAGCTGTTTTTT
cdr3_aa: CASSSLLLAGNTGELFF

v_call: TRBV28
clone_size: NA
j_call: TRBJ2-7
d_call: TRBD1
cdr3_nt: TGTGCCAGCGGTATGACAGGGACGGCCTACGAGCAGTACTTC
cdr3_aa: CASGMTGTAYEQYF

v_call: TRBV6-5
clone_size: once
j_call: TRBJ2-6
d_call: NA
cdr3_nt: TGTGCCAGCAGTTACTGGCGGAGCTCTGGGGCCAACGTCCTGACTTTC
cdr3_aa: CASSYWRSSGANVLTF

v_call: TRBV7-9
clone_size: NA
j_call: TRBJ1-4
d_call: NA
cdr3_nt: TGTGCCAGCAGCTTTGGAGCGGATGAAAAACTGTTTTTT
cdr3_aa: CASSFGADEKLFF

v_call: TRBV29-1
clone_size: NA
j_call: TRBJ2-3
d_call: TRBD2
cdr3_nt: TGCAGCGCCGCGGGACTAGCGGGGGGTTGGAGCACAGATACGCAGTATTTT
cdr3_aa: CSAAGLAGGWSTDTQYF

v_call: TRBV10-2
clone_size: few
j_call: TRBJ1-6
d_call: NA
cdr3_nt: TGCGCCAGCAGTGAAGAATTATTGGATGGGGGCCTCCCAAATTCACCCCTCCACTTT
cdr3_aa: CASSEELLDGGLPNSPLHF

v_call: TRBV11-1
clone_size: NA
j_call: TRBJ2-5
d_call: NA
cdr3_nt: TGTGCCAGCAGCTTAATAGGGGGTGGCGGTGGAGGAGAGACCCAGTACTTC
cdr3_aa: CASSLIGGGGGGETQYF

v_call: TRBV2
clone_size: NA
j_call: TRBJ2-1
d_call: NA
cdr3_nt: TGTGCCAGCAGTCAGGGGTTAGCGACTTACAATGAGCAGTTCTTC
cdr3_aa: CASSQGLATYNEQFF

v_call: TRBV4-1
clone_size: NA
j_call: TRBJ1-6
d_call: NA
cdr3_nt: TGCGCCAGCAGCCCCGACGGGGGTAGCTTATCACCCCTCCACTTT
cdr3_aa: CASSPDGGSLSPLHF

v_call: TRBV5-1
clone_size: NA
j_call: TRBJ2-7
d_call: TRBD2
cdr3_nt: TGCGCCAGCAGCTACTCCGGGACTACCCCCCACGAGCAGTACTTC
cdr3_aa: CASSYSGTTPHEQYF

v_call: TRBV7-9
clone_size: NA
j_call: TRBJ2-7
d_call: NA
cdr3_nt: TGTGCCGCGACTAACGGGCAGTCCTACGAGCAGTACTTC
cdr3_aa: CAATNGQSYEQYF

v_call: TRBV5-4
clone_size: NA
j_call: TRBJ1-1
d_call: TRBD1
cdr3_nt: TGTGCCAGCAGCCCCAAAGGTAGGGACAGGATGAACACTGAAGCTTTCTTT
cdr3_aa: CASSPKGRDRMNTEAFF

v_call: TRBV4-3
clone_size: NA
j_call: TRBJ1-2
d_call: NA
cdr3_nt: TGCGCCAGCAGCCATTTAGGGCTTCTGGAGGGTGGCTACACCTTC
cdr3_aa: CASSHLGLLEGGYTF

v_call: TRBV28
clone_size: NA
j_call: TRBJ1-5
d_call: NA
cdr3_nt: TGTGCCAGTATACCCGGGGGTTCCAATCAGCCCCAGCATTTT
cdr3_aa: CASIPGGSNQPQHF

v_call: TRBV6-4
clone_size: NA
j_call: TRBJ2-3
d_call: NA
cdr3_nt: TGTGCCAGCAGTAGCCCTCCCCCAGATACGCAGTATTTT
cdr3_aa: CASSSPPPDTQYF

v_call: TRBV27
clone_size: NA
j_call: TRBJ1-5
d_call: NA
cdr3_nt: TGTGCCAGCAGTTTATCGACAGGAGAGATCAATCAGCCCCAGCATTTT
cdr3_aa: CASSLSTGEINQPQHF

v_call: TRBV7-2
clone_size: few
j_call: TRBJ2-5
d_call: NA
cdr3_nt: TGTGCCAGCAGCTCGGGGGAAGAGACCCAGTACTTC
cdr3_aa: CASSSGEETQYF

v_call: TRBV7-3
clone_size: few
j_call: TRBJ1-1
d_call: NA
cdr3_nt: TGTGCCAGCAGCTACGGGTCGAACACTGAAGCTTTCTTT
cdr3_aa: CASSYGSNTEAFF

v_call: TRBV16
clone_size: NA
j_call: TRBJ2-1
d_call: NA
cdr3_nt: TGTGCCAGCAGCCAATCCTCCGCGGATTCCTACAATGAGCAGTTCTTC
cdr3_aa: CASSQSSADSYNEQFF

v_call: TRBV9
clone_size: NA
j_call: TRBJ1-3
d_call: NA
cdr3_nt: TGTGCCAGCAGCGCAGCAGGGGACACCATATATTTT
cdr3_aa: CASSAAGDTIYF

v_call: TRBV9
clone_size: NA
j_call: TRBJ1-1
d_call: TRBD1
cdr3_nt: TGTGCCAGCAGCCGAACAGGGGGCAAGGACACTGAAGCTTTCTTT
cdr3_aa: CASSRTGGKDTEAFF

v_call: TRBV4-3
clone_size: NA
j_call: TRBJ1-4
d_call: TRBD1
cdr3_nt: TGCGCCAGCAGCCAAGATCGTGGGACAGGGGGTGAAAAACTGTTTTTT
cdr3_aa: CASSQDRGTGGEKLFF

v_call: TRBV28
clone_size: NA
j_call: TRBJ2-7
d_call: TRBD1
cdr3_nt: TGTGCCAGCAGTCCACGCCTCGGACAGGGGCTGGCTTACGAGCAGTACTTC
cdr3_aa: CASSPRLGQGLAYEQYF

v_call: TRBV28
clone_size: NA
j_call: TRBJ1-6
d_call: NA
cdr3_nt: TGTGCCAGCAGTTTAAACGGTATAGTGAATTCACCCCTCCACTTT
cdr3_aa: CASSLNGIVNSPLHF

v_call: TRBV2
clone_size: NA
j_call: TRBJ2-1
d_call: TRBD2
cdr3_nt: TGTGCCAGCAGGGGGGGAAGCGGGATACTAGGGTGGCAGTTCTTC
cdr3_aa: CASRGGSGILGWQFF

v_call: TRBV28
clone_size: NA
j_call: TRBJ2-5
d_call: NA
cdr3_nt: TGTGCCAGCAGTTTAGTTGGCCGGGTTCAAGAGACCCAGTACTTC
cdr3_aa: CASSLVGRVQETQYF

v_call: TRBV2
clone_size: NA
j_call: TRBJ2-2
d_call: TRBD1
cdr3_nt: TGTGCCAGCAGGCAGGGGGACAGGGAAAACGGGGAGCTGTTTTTT
cdr3_aa: CASRQGDRENGELFF

v_call: TRBV5-1
clone_size: few
j_call: TRBJ1-1
d_call: TRBD1
cdr3_nt: TGCGCCAGCAGCACCGTCCCGGGACAGGGTTCGGGGTACACTGAAGCTTTCTTT
cdr3_aa: CASSTVPGQGSGYTEAFF

v_call: TRBV15
clone_size: NA
j_call: TRBJ2-3
d_call: TRBD2
cdr3_nt: TGTGCCACCAGCAGAAAACTAGCGGGAGGGACAGATACGCAGTATTTT
cdr3_aa: CATSRKLAGGTDTQYF